Given below is one T cell receptor beta chain in context. This record comes from a study of cytomegalovirus exposure and HLA in healthy donors. Study information: The Caucasian-associated ancestry cluster contained about 80% of the 398 genotyped donors.

PCR was performed using 60 Vbeta and 13 Jbeta primers. Sequencing used immunoSEQ multiplex PCR; TCRdb keeps in-frame clones, though not all of them. The sample has about 140,000 clones, 70% to 90% seen once. V lost 6 bases and J lost 0, with 4 bases in between. This CDR3 has 12 residues. Per the germline V gene, CDR1 is MNHNS and CDR2 is SASEGT. This sequence was found in a woman in her 40s in good health and CMV-seronegative. The chain uses TRBV6-1 and TRBJ2-3; no reliable D call. Sequenced sample: PBMCs. The CDR3 region has the DNA TGTGCCAGCAGATCTAGCACAGATACGCAGTATTTT. Translated: CASRSSTDTQYF.